This TCR beta chain was identified in a study of cytomegalovirus exposure and HLA in healthy donors. Overall study results and limits: It was assumed in the presence/absence analyses that sequencing depth was roughly uniform across donors. Later genetic work tied a missense DCLRE1C variant to beta-chain V and J trimming. Further analysis was carried out later, and it showed several of the most significant clusters appearing linked to common viral pathogens. Most of the TCR beta V segments (in an earlier analysis) were productive either about 87% or about 30% of the time.

In regard to this clone: The antigen remains unidentified. A read error may produce the germline difference seen at one junction end.

A multiplex PCR was run with 60 Vbeta primers and 13 Jbeta primers. Profiled with immunoSEQ multiplex PCR; TCRdb holds only in-frame clones, not every one. The table has approximately 74,000 clones, roughly 80% seen once. This CDR3 spans 16 amino acids. The germline V gene encodes CDR1 MGHRA and CDR2 YSYEKL. The TCR was taken from a man between 60 and 75 years old in good health and CMV-seropositive. The chain links TRBV4-1 to TRBJ1-1, with 10 bases fitting TRBD1. Sequencing used PBMCs. The CDR3, as DNA: TGCGCCAGCAACCAAGGGACAGGGGCCATGAACACTGAAGCTTTCTTT. This encodes CASNQGTGAMNTEAFF.